The 4 T cell receptor beta chains given below trace back to one sample, sequenced in a study of graft-versus-host responses after intestinal transplantation. The antigens of these receptors remain unknown. The table came from immunoSEQ multiplex PCR; TCRdb's copy has only in-frame clones and leaves some out. Among tens of thousands of clones listed, 90% to 95% were seen once. The sequences come from unstimulated CD8+ T cells sorted from spleen or lymph node cells, collected before transplant. These receptors came from a human donor who was the organ donor for an intestinal transplant.

The chain's CDR3 is CSVEGDSSGNTIYF. The CDR3 DNA is TGCAGCGTTGAAGGCGACTCTAGTGGAAACACCATATATTTT. V usage is TRBV29-1 and J usage is TRBJ1-3; no definite D call. Germline lookup yields CDR1 SQVTM and CDR2 ANQGSEA. Trimming took off 1 base at V and 3 bases at J, with 10 bases between the two ends. The CDR3 runs to 14 residues.

This clone appeared a few times. The CDR3 region has the DNA TGTGCCTGGAGTTTACAGGGAGAGGACACAGATACGCAGTATTTT. Translated, it gives CAWSLQGEDTDTQYF. This sequence joins TRBV30 and TRBJ2-3, with D possibly TRBD1 on 6 matching bases. The CDR3 length is 15 residues. Trimming pared 2 bases from V and 2 bases from J, leaving 14 bases between. CDR1 GTSNPN and CDR2 SVGIG come from the germline V gene (reference sequence).

This chain uses TRBV27 with TRBJ2-1, with TRBD1 as a possible D gene (6 bases). Germline-derived CDR1 and CDR2 are MNHEY and SMNVEV (reference sequence). Trimming stripped 3 bases from V and 7 bases from J, with 13 bases between. This CDR3 is 14 amino acids long. The CDR3 sequence is CASSLAGARNEQFF. For the CDR3, the DNA is TGTGCCAGCAGTTTGGCAGGGGCGCGAAATGAGCAGTTCTTC.

The J gene is TRBJ2-7, the V gene TRBV6-5; D gene unclear. The CDR3 totals 13 residues. CDR1 MNHEY and CDR2 SVGAGI come from the germline V gene. V was cut by 2 bases and J by 5 bases, with 10 bases left in between. For the CDR3, the DNA is TGTGCCAGCAGTTACGGTTACTATCACGAGCAGTACTTC. Translation: CASSYGYYHEQYF.